This TCR beta chain was captured in a study of glioma-infiltrating T cells after dendritic cell vaccination. Study in general: Treatment, given 2003 to 2012, was autologous tumor lysate-pulsed dendritic cell vaccination.

CDR3 length: 15 amino acids. Between the trimmed V and J ends, which lost 6 bases and 0 bases, there was a span of 13 bases. Germline lookup yields CDR1 SGHTA and CDR2 FQGNSA. This clone is judged medium-sized. The antigen is unknown. Study results and limitations: Higher pretreatment TIL content predicted longer progression-free time and survival.

Specified time point: after dendritic cell vaccination, including at tumor progression/relapse. PBMC were collected before vaccination, two weeks after the third vaccination, and at progression. Assay: immunoSEQ multiplex PCR; the TCRdb copy retains only in-frame clones and omits some. The sample shows almost 90,000 clones, around four fifths of them seen only once. V and J are TRBV7-2 and TRBJ2-3; D perhaps matches TRBD2 (6 bases). The source is a human donor with glioblastoma. Material: blood, obtained after dendritic cell vaccination. The CDR3 DNA reads as TGTGCCAGCAGTCCCGGGAGTTTTAGCACAGATACGCAGTATTTT. Translated: CASSPGSFSTDTQYF.